Following are 27 T cell receptor beta chains from one sample sequenced in a study of OX40 agonist ivuxolimab in advanced cancers. Libraries were made using the immunoSEQ multiplex PCR assay. Entries here come from immuneACCESS through TCRdb and include only in-frame sequences with V and J called. Some clones fail to appear in such tables; in the studies checked, an unresolved V gene covers under half of the shortfall, and the cause of the remainder is unknown. The sample table holds tens of thousands of clones, of which roughly 94% were seen once. 8% to 13% of the sample is taken by the ten largest. This specimen consisted of CD4+ or CD8+ T cells sorted from blood, obtained in a trial of the OX40 agonist ivuxolimab. The receptor set was obtained from an adult with an advanced solid tumor such as melanoma, head and neck, liver or kidney cancer.

For the CDR3, the DNA is TGTGCCAGCAGCTTATATCCATTTGACACTGAAGCTTTCTTT. This translates into CASSLYPFDTEAFF. V gene TRBV7-3 combines with J gene TRBJ1-1; D call uncertain. V was trimmed by 2 bases and J by 3 bases, leaving 10 bases between them. The CDR3 has 14 residues. CDR1 and CDR2 from the germline V gene are SGHTA and FQGTGA.

This chain links TRBV10-3 with TRBJ1-1; D not resolved. Trimming left V 1 base short and J 1 base short, with 13 bases between. CDR1 ENHRY and CDR2 SYGVKD come from the germline V gene. The CDR3 is made up of 16 amino acids. CDR3 protein: CAISEFWQETNTEAFF. CDR3 sequence (DNA): TGTGCCATCAGTGAGTTTTGGCAGGAGACGAACACTGAAGCTTTCTTT.

This chain joins TRBV7-2 and TRBJ2-7, with 10 bases matching TRBD2. The CDR3 length is 16 residues. The germline V gene encodes CDR1 SGHTA and CDR2 FQGNSA. The J segment lost 3 bases and the V segment lost 1 base, leaving 6 bases of the junction unmatched. CDR3 DNA sequence: TGTGCCAGCAGCTTAGAGTCGGCTAGCGGGAGCTACGAGCAGTACTTC. Translation gives CASSLESASGSYEQYF.

In this sample, this clone turned up once. This chain uses TRBV5-4 with TRBJ2-1, with 7 positions matching TRBD2. This CDR3 region has 16 residues. J gave up 6 bases and V 4 bases, and 13 bases lay outside the gene matches. Germline CDR1 and CDR2: SGHNT and YYREEE (reference sequence). The DNA for the CDR3 is TGTGCCAGCAGCCCCGCTTGGGGGAGGGCCTCCAATGAGCAGTTCTTC. Residues: CASSPAWGRASNEQFF.

This clone was seen a single time. This chain uses TRBV11-2 with TRBJ2-1; D is tentatively TRBD1 or TRBD2 (6 bases each). Germline loops: CDR1 SGHAT, CDR2 FQNNGV. V lost 5 bases and J lost 6, with 20 bases in between. The CDR3 covers 16 residues. CDR3 DNA: TGTGCCAGCAGCGATATCCGGGAGCAGGGGTCCAATGAGCAGTTCTTC. Translation: CASSDIREQGSNEQFF.

The chain recombines TRBV19 with TRBJ1-5, with D possibly being TRBD1 (6 bases). The V end was cut by 7 bases, the J end by 4 bases, with 23 bases between. CDR3 length: 17 amino acids. CDR1 and CDR2 (germline): LNHDA, SQIVND (reference sequence). The chain's CDR3 is CASTTYGPTGLNQPQHF. CDR3 DNA sequence: TGTGCCAGTACCACCTATGGCCCTACAGGGCTAAATCAGCCCCAGCATTTT.

The rearrangement joins TRBV5-4 to TRBJ2-5; TRBD1 matches 8 bases. The CDR3 length is 16 residues. Per the germline V gene, CDR1 is SGHNT and CDR2 is YYREEE (reference sequence). After removal of 4 bases from V and 5 bases from J, the junction contained 13 bases not matched to a gene. The DNA for the CDR3 is TGTGCCAGCAGCCCCGGCACCCAGGGGGCTGGGGAGACCCAGTACTTC. It encodes CASSPGTQGAGETQYF.

The rearrangement uses TRBV13 and TRBJ2-4; D is possibly TRBD1 or TRBD2 (5 bases each). The V and J ends lost 4 bases and 5 bases respectively, with 21 bases between them. The CDR3 covers 17 residues. Germline CDR1 is PRHDT and CDR2 is FYEKMQ (reference sequence). CDR3 amino acids: CASSSASYGAGENIQYF. In DNA form, the CDR3 reads TGTGCCAGCAGCTCCGCTTCCTATGGGGCGGGTGAAAACATTCAGTACTTC. The complete variable domain, with remaining parts taken from reference TRBV13 and TRBJ2-4, reads AAGVIQSPRHLIKEKRETATLKCYPIPRHDTVYWYQQGPGQDPQFLISFYEKMQSDKGSIPDRFSAQQFSDYHSELNMSSLELGDSALYFCASSSASYGAGENIQYFGAGTRLSVL.

V usage is TRBV30 and J usage is TRBJ2-1; D is ambiguous. The CDR3 sequence is 12 residues long. Trimming took 3 bases from V and 5 from J, leaving 8 bases between them. Germline assignment: CDR1 GTSNPN and CDR2 SVGIG (reference sequence). CDR3 protein: CAWSRYHNEQFF. The CDR3 bases are TGTGCCTGGAGCAGGTATCACAATGAGCAGTTCTTC.

The chain employs TRBV10-3 and TRBJ2-2, with 8 bases identical to TRBD2. This CDR3 has 16 residues. The J segment lost 7 bases and the V segment lost 0 bases, leaving 7 bases of the junction unmatched. The V gene's germline CDR1 is ENHRY and CDR2 SYGVKD. The CDR3 coding sequence is TGTGCCATCAGTGAGTCAGGGGGAGCGGGAGTCGGGGAGCTGTTTTTT. As protein: CAISESGGAGVGELFF.

This clone was counted a single time. This sequence joins TRBV28 and TRBJ2-7; 14 bases fit TRBD2. Trimming at V came to 6 bases and at J to 2 bases, leaving 6 bases not matched to a gene. This CDR3 is built from 16 residues. Germline CDR1 and CDR2: MDHEN and SYDVKM. The CDR3 spells CASSLGLAGETYEQYF. Here the CDR3 DNA reads TGTGCCAGCAGCTTGGGACTAGCGGGAGAAACCTACGAGCAGTACTTC.

V and J are TRBV9 and TRBJ2-5, with 10 nucleotides matching TRBD2. Germline CDR1 and CDR2: SGDLS and YYNGEE. The CDR3 is made up of 14 amino acids. V shed 3 bases and J 4 bases; nucleotides not matched to a gene: 3. In DNA, the CDR3 is TGTGCCAGCAGCGGGGGGACTAGCGTAGAGACCCAGTACTTC. This sequence encodes CASSGGTSVETQYF.

J is TRBJ1-5 and V is TRBV6-6; D not resolved. Germline V lookup: CDR1 MNHNY, CDR2 SVGAGI (reference sequence). V was trimmed by 0 bases and J by 3 bases, leaving 12 bases between them. This CDR3 spans 16 amino acids. CDR3 protein: CASSYSSGGFNQPQHF. The CDR3 DNA is TGTGCCAGCAGTTACTCAAGCGGCGGCTTCAATCAGCCCCAGCATTTT.

The chain employs TRBV13 and TRBJ1-3, with D possibly TRBD1 on 5 matching bases. This CDR3 region has 15 residues. V shed 5 bases and J shed 2 bases, with 13 bases lying between them. Germline V lookup: CDR1 PRHDT, CDR2 FYEKMQ (reference sequence). This CDR3 reads CASSTPGSTGNTIYF. The CDR3 coding sequence is TGTGCCAGCAGCACACCAGGGAGTACTGGAAACACCATATATTTT.

The CDR3 region is CASIPRFDINTEAFF. The CDR3 DNA sequence: TGTGCCAGCATTCCCAGATTCGACATAAACACTGAAGCTTTCTTT. The chain employs TRBV6-6 and TRBJ1-1; no clear D. Germline V CDR1 and CDR2: MNHNY, SVGAGI (reference sequence). V was clipped by 7 bases and J by 2 bases, with 17 bases between them. The CDR3 is 15 residues long.

V is TRBV27 and J is TRBJ2-3; 16 bases line up with TRBD2. Losses at the gene ends were 6 bases for V and 0 bases for J; bases not matched to a gene: 12. The germline V gene has CDR1 MNHEY and CDR2 SMNVEV (reference sequence). The length of the CDR3 is 20 residues. The CDR3 nucleotides read TGTGCCAGCAGGGAACAGGGACTAGCGGGAGGGCCCCCAAGCACAGATACGCAGTATTTT. This encodes CASREQGLAGGPPSTDTQYF.

This clone has a single count. This chain links TRBV4-2 with TRBJ2-7; D is uncertain. Per germline, CDR1 LGHNA and CDR2 YNFKEQ. Trimming took off 1 base at V and 0 bases at J, with 13 bases between the two ends. The CDR3 is 16 residues long. The CDR3 nucleotides are TGTGCCAGCAGCCAAGCTTTGGATGCCTCCTCCTACGAGCAGTACTTC. This sequence encodes CASSQALDASSYEQYF.

This clone was counted a single time. The chain couples TRBV5-5 to TRBJ1-5; possible D gene TRBD1, 5 bases. Germline V gene lookup returns CDR1 SGHKS and CDR2 YYEKEE (reference sequence). The germline V and J ends were trimmed by 0 bases and 2 bases, with 12 bases remaining between them. This CDR3 contains 16 residues. The CDR3 bases are TGTGCCAGCAGCTTGGTGGTAGGGGTGGGCAATCAGCCCCAGCATTTT. Amino acids: CASSLVVGVGNQPQHF. The full variable domain, its missing parts supplied by reference TRBV5-5 and TRBJ1-5, is DAGVTQSPTHLIKTRGQQVTLRCSPISGHKSVSWYQQVLGQGPQFIFQYYEKEERGRGNFPDRFSARQFPNYSSELNVNALLLGDSALYLCASSLVVGVGNQPQHFGDGTRLSIL.

The V call is TRBV7-2, the J call TRBJ2-3; D might be TRBD2 (6 bases). Germline loops: CDR1 SGHTA, CDR2 FQGNSA. The CDR3 is made up of 15 amino acids. Trimming cost V 1 base and J 5 bases, with 13 bases left between them. CDR3 loop: CASSLGDWSGDTQYF. The CDR3 DNA reads TGTGCCAGCAGCTTAGGGGACTGGAGCGGAGATACGCAGTATTTT. The full variable domain, in which reference TRBV7-2 and TRBJ2-3 provide the parts outside the CDR3, is GAGVSQSPSNKVTEKGKDVELRCDPISGHTALYWYRQSLGQGLEFLIYFQGNSAPDKSGLPSDRFSAERTGGSVSTLTIQRTQQEDSAVYLCASSLGDWSGDTQYFGPGTRLTVL.

This clone was detected a few times. The V and J genes are TRBV7-6 and TRBJ1-5, with D perhaps matching TRBD1 (5 bases). The V gene lost 3 bases and the J gene lost 4 bases, with 7 bases spanning the gap. Germline CDR1 reads SGHVS; CDR2 reads FNYEAQ. The CDR3 loop spans 13 amino acids. The CDR3 bases are TGTGCCAGCAGCTTTGGGGGGAATCAGCCCCAGCATTTT. Translated, it gives CASSFGGNQPQHF.

The V and J genes are TRBV5-5 and TRBJ2-7, with 8 positions matching TRBD2. Germline V lookup: CDR1 SGHKS, CDR2 YYEKEE (reference sequence). CDR3 length: 16 amino acids. Unmatched junction bases numbered 8, after V lost 0 bases and J lost 3 bases. The CDR3 here is CASSLAELADYYEQYF. In DNA, the CDR3 is TGTGCCAGCAGCTTGGCCGAACTAGCGGATTACTACGAGCAGTACTTC.

The table lists this clone with a count of one. This sequence joins TRBV4-2 and TRBJ2-1; no firm D call. The V gene's germline CDR1 is LGHNA and CDR2 YNFKEQ. Trimming shortened V by 4 bases and J by 3 bases, and 7 bases separated the two germline ends. The CDR3 extends over 13 amino acids. The CDR3 DNA follows: TGTGCCAGCAGCCTCTCAAACTACAATGAGCAGTTCTTC. Amino acids: CASSLSNYNEQFF.

The V and J genes are TRBV7-9 and TRBJ1-5; unclear D gene. The CDR3 loop spans 12 amino acids. The V end was cut by 1 base, the J end by 8 bases, with 6 bases between. The V gene's germline CDR1 is SEHNR and CDR2 FQNEAQ (reference sequence). DNA of the CDR3: TGTGCCAGCAGCTTAGGACGGGAGCCCCAGCATTTT. It is translated as CASSLGREPQHF. The full variable domain, with the rest looked up from reference TRBV7-9 and TRBJ1-5, is DTGVSQNPRHKITKRGQNVTFRCDPISEHNRLYWYRQTLGQGPEFLTYFQNEAQLEKSRLLSDRFSAERPKGSFSTLEIQRTEQGDSAMYLCASSLGREPQHFGDGTRLSIL.

The gene calls are TRBV9 and TRBJ1-2; D remains ambiguous. Trimming left V 5 bases short and J 3 bases short, with 5 bases between. The CDR3 covers 11 residues. Per germline, CDR1 SGDLS and CDR2 YYNGEE. In DNA, the CDR3 is TGTGCCAGCAGGGCCTACTATGGCTACACCTTC. Amino acid sequence: CASRAYYGYTF.

This rearrangement joins TRBV7-9 to TRBJ2-4; TRBD2 matches at 7 bases. Germline CDR1 is SEHNR and CDR2 is FQNEAQ (reference sequence). V gave up 5 bases and J gave up 0 bases; unmatched junction bases: 7. This CDR3 has 16 residues. In nucleotides, the CDR3 is TGTGCCAGCAGCCCGGGGGGTCTGACAGCCAAAAACATTCAGTACTTC. This translates into CASSPGGLTAKNIQYF.

The chain links TRBV21-1 to TRBJ1-2; TRBD1 is the table's D call and was not checked against the DNA. TRBV21-1 is designated a pseudogene. The CDR3 sequence is 18 residues long. The DNA for the CDR3 is TGTGCCAGCAGCATTCGACAGGGGGCGCAGAGGGCGGACTATGGCTACACCTTC. Its translation: CASSIRQGAQRADYGYTF.

The chain is built from TRBV16 and TRBJ2-3; D is uncertain. CDR1 is KGHSY and CDR2 is FQNENV in the germline V gene. This CDR3 has 14 amino acids. Between the trimmed V and J ends, which lost 4 bases and 6 bases, there was a span of 14 bases. The CDR3 DNA follows: TGTGCCAGCAGCCGGAGCCCTTATTTGGATACGCAGTATTTT. This sequence encodes CASSRSPYLDTQYF.